This T cell receptor beta chain is drawn from a study of shared clonotypes between healthy human individuals. Original analysis: Filtering was not the same, since immunoSEQ gave junction-only sequences without quality scores. Assay: immunoSEQ multiplex PCR; the TCRdb copy retains only in-frame clones and omits some. From that table come the V and J calls and clone size; the DNA was used to work out D and trimming. This table holds some 2.1 million clones, about 94% found once. The CDR3 has 17 amino acids. Trimming cost V 3 bases and J 4 bases, with 21 bases left between them. Per the germline V gene, CDR1 is SGDLS and CDR2 is YYNGEE. Selected positively for CCR7 and CD45RO-negative, naive CD8 cells excluded terminally differentiated effector memory CD45RA+ cells.

The receptor was isolated from a man aged 18 to 30 in good health. Sequencing input: naive CD8+ T cells sorted from blood. This chain joins TRBV9 and TRBJ2-3; no firm D call. CDR3 in DNA: TGTGCCAGCAGCGATCCGGATGCGTGGCTGGCGGCAGATACGCAGTATTTT. It is translated as CASSDPDAWLAADTQYF. Variable domain in full (rest from reference TRBV9 and TRBJ2-3): DSGVTQTPKHLITATGQRVTLRCSPRSGDLSVYWYQQSLDQGLQFLIQYYNGEERAKGNILERFSAQQFPDLHSELNLSSLELGDSALYFCASSDPDAWLAADTQYFGPGTRLTVL.